This TCR beta chain was documented in a study of cytomegalovirus exposure and HLA in healthy donors. This PCR relied on a set of 60 Vbeta primers and 13 Jbeta primers. Method: immunoSEQ multiplex PCR; TCRdb's copy keeps in-frame clones and lacks some. The table records approximately 100,000 clones, roughly three quarters of them present only once. Germline V gene lookup returns CDR1 LNHDA and CDR2 SQIVND (reference sequence). After removal of 10 bases from V and 2 bases from J, the junction contained 3 bases not matched to a gene. The CDR3 totals 12 residues. Whole-study findings and limits: Cytomegalovirus-associated status was assigned to around 160 TCR beta chains. One later analysis reportedly identified an Asian-associated ancestry cluster that showed fewer N-insertions than the roughly 700-donor mean.

With regard to this clone: Antigen unknown.

The V and J genes are TRBV19 and TRBJ1-1, with 8 bases aligning to TRBD1. Material: PBMCs. The sequence was collected from a woman aged 45-65 years in good health and CMV-seropositive. The CDR3 DNA reads TGTGCCACAGGACAGGGAAACACTGAAGCTTTCTTT. Its translation is CATGQGNTEAFF. The whole variable domain, remainder taken from reference TRBV19 and TRBJ1-1, is DGGITQSPKYLFRKEGQNVTLSCEQNLNHDAMYWYRQDPGQGLRLIYYSQIVNDFQKGDIAEGYSVSREKKESFPLTVTSAQKNPTAFYLCATGQGNTEAFFGQGTRLTVV.